This T cell receptor (beta chain) was identified in a study of T-cell memory formation after mild COVID-19. TCR alpha and TCR beta cDNA libraries with sample barcodes and UMIs came from 5'RACE using constant-segment primers. TCRdb re-called the 5' RACE reads with MiXCR, one entry per CDR3 protein. The data show about 260,000 distinct CDR3 sequences, over 15% seen once. The germline gives CDR1 LGHNA, CDR2 YSLEER. J was trimmed by 7 bases and V by 2 bases; bases with no gene match: 12. CDR3 length equals 18 residues. Study-level points and caveats: Mostly located in CM and EM were contracting CD4+ clones, with contracting CD8+ clones located in EMRA. Later expanders leaned CD4+, whereas day 15 to 85 contracting clones were balanced CD4/CD8.

Many counts were recorded for this clonotype. The antigen remains undetermined. This receptor was obtained from a man between 18 and 35 years old who had mild COVID-19 (a few samples of this study predate the infection). Cell type and time point are not known. The chain employs TRBV4-3 and TRBJ2-2; TRBD2 aligns across 11 bases. Sequencing was performed on PBMCs or a T cell subset sorted from them (not recorded which). CDR3 region: CASSQITGTSGGGGELFF. CDR3 coding DNA: TGCGCCAGCAGCCAAATTACTGGGACTAGCGGCGGTGGCGGGGAGCTGTTTTTT.